This TCR beta chain was retrieved from a study of cytomegalovirus exposure and HLA in healthy donors. Findings and limits, study-wide: Earlier results showed most TCR beta V segments being productive about 90% or about 30% of the time. Later analysis identified a missense DCLRE1C variant that was linked to TCR beta V- and J-gene trimming. Later analysis showed TCR association rates varying by HLA locus, highest for DRB1 and lowest for HLA-C. Upon later analysis, HLA-associated TCR beta chains proved more clonally expanded than other, equally common chains.

About this clone: As yet, its antigen is unknown.

In the PCR, 60 Vbeta and 13 Jbeta primers were used. Using immunoSEQ multiplex PCR, the repertoire was profiled, and TCRdb retains in-frame clones only, with some absent. The data contain over 150,000 clones, approximately 74% of them seen just once; the ten biggest clones take up about 2.1%. V was shortened by 7 bases and J by 1 base, with 8 bases between the two germline ends. The CDR3 runs to 12 residues. Germline V gene sequence: CDR1 MDHEN, CDR2 SYDVKM. What was sequenced was PBMCs. The TCR sequence derives from a man aged 25 to 40 in good health and CMV-seronegative. The chain is built from TRBV28 and TRBJ2-7; D is undetermined. CDR3 amino acids: CASTPLSYEQYF. The CDR3 DNA reads as TGTGCCAGCACCCCGTTGTCCTACGAGCAGTACTTC.